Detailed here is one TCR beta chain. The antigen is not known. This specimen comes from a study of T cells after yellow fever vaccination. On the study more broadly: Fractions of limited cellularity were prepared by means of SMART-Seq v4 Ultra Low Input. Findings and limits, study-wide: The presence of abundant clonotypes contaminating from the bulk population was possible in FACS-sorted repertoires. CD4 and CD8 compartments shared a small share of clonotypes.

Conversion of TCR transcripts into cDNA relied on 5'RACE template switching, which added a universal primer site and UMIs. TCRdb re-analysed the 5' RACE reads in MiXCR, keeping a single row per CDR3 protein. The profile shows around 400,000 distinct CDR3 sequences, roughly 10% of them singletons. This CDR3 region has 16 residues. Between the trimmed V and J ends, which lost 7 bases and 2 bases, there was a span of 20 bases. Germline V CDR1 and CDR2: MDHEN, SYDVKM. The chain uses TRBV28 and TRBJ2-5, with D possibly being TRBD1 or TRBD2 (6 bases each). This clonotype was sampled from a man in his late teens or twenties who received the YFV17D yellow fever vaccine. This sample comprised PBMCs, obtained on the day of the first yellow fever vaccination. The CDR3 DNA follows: TGTGCCAGCACCCAATACGGTCAGGGGACTCAAGAGACCCAGTACTTC. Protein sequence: CASTQYGQGTQETQYF. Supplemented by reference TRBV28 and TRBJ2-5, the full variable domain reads DVKVTQSSRYLVKRTGEKVFLECVQDMDHENMFWYRQDPGLGLRLIYFSYDVKMKEKGDIPEGYSVSREKKERFSLILESASTNQTSMYLCASTQYGQGTQETQYFGPGTRLLVL.